This paragraph covers one T cell receptor beta chain sequence. Each of the donors was a healthy adult who was HIV-negative and had not had a recent acute infection or vaccination. This sample stems from a study of shared clonotypes between healthy human individuals. Losses at the gene ends were 0 bases for V and 3 bases for J; bases not matched to a gene: 4. CDR3 length: 16 residues. Germline loops: CDR1 SGHVS, CDR2 FQNEAQ. Deep was the level used in running the assay. It was roughly 200 ng DNA, about 30,000 T cell genomes, that sorted-subset replicate PCRs used. Original analysis: Because ImmunoSEQ provided only junction sequences with no quality scores, the filtering differed. Assay used: immunoSEQ multiplex PCR; TCRdb lists only in-frame clones, some missing. Clone size and the V and J calls come from that table; the DNA yielded D and trimming. The sample lists 2 million to 3 million clones, 80% to 95% occurring once.

This chain links TRBV7-8 with TRBJ1-4; the match to TRBD1 covers 7 bases. This clonotype originated in a man aged 18 to 29 in good health. Some clones in this sample may be carry-over from other donors' samples. Sequenced material: naive CD4+ T cells from PBMCs. Subset defined: CD45RA+ positively selected. The CDR3 region has the DNA TGTGCCAGCAGCTTAGCGGCAGGGGGGGCTAATGAAAAACTGTTTTTT. It translates to CASSLAAGGANEKLFF.